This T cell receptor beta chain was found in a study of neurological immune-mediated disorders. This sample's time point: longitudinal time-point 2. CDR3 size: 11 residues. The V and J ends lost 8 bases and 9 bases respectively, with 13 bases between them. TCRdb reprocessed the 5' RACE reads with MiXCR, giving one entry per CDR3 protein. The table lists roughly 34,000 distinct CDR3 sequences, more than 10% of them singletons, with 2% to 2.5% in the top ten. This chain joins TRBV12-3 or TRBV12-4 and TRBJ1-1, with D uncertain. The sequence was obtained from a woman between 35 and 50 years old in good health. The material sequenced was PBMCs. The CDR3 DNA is TGTGCCAGCCGACCGGACGGGCAAGCTTTCTTT. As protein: CASRPDGQAFF.